This TCR delta chain was captured in a study of gamma-delta chains in newborns, infants, children. Looking at the study overall: Polyclonal expansion of innate γδ T cells after birth follows microbial exposure.

TCRdb re-processed the reads using CATT. Found here are 4,800 or so delta-chain clones, 30% to 40% of them singletons; the top ten hold about 14%. Germline V gene sequence: CDR1 TSWWSYY, CDR2 QGS. CDR3 length: 28 amino acids. Notes on this clone: Mismatch with germline at one junction end may stem from a read error. This CDR3 is also generated by other DNA sequences in the sample.

The TCR was taken from a child who received the measles vaccine. The genes are TRDV1 and TRDJ1; 11 nucleotides align to TRDD3. Sequenced input: blood. This chain's CDR3 is CALEEVRSPILRIPTLGWGIPYTDKLIF. The CDR3 DNA sequence: TGTGCTCTTGAGGAAGTTCGGTCCCCTATATTACGGATTCCTACTTTGGGCTGGGGGATACCGTACACCGATAAACTCATCTTT.